Following are 6 T cell receptor beta chains from one sample sequenced in a study of blood T cell repertoires in COVID-19. Libraries were prepared by immunoSEQ multiplex PCR; TCRdb keeps only in-frame clonotypes and omits some of them. This table has 300,000 to 350,000 clones, 88% appearing once. What was sequenced was PBMCs or T cells enriched from blood (not recorded which). These receptors were collected from a man aged 30 to 45 who had recovered from COVID-19.

This chain connects TRBV6-5 to TRBJ1-5; 7 nucleotides align to TRBD1. Germline V gene lookup returns CDR1 MNHEY and CDR2 SVGAGI. The CDR3 extends over 15 amino acids. V lost 7 bases and J lost 3; bases outside the gene matches: 9. DNA for the CDR3: TGTGCCAGCAATCGGCAGGGGGGATACAATCAGCCCCAGCATTTT. It is translated as CASNRQGGYNQPQHF.

A single count supports this clone. This rearrangement joins TRBV5-1 to TRBJ1-1; 8 bases are a match to TRBD1. The ends lost 4 bases at V and 2 bases at J; junction bases unmatched: 4. From germline, CDR1 is SGHRS and CDR2 YFSETQ. The CDR3 length is 14 residues. DNA of the CDR3: TGCGCCAGCAGCAAGGGACAGGCAAACACTGAAGCTTTCTTT. Translating gives CASSKGQANTEAFF.

This clone showed up just once. The rearrangement joins TRBV11-2 to TRBJ1-6; D possibly corresponds to TRBD1 (5 bases). Germline CDR1 SGHAT, CDR2 FQNNGV. The CDR3 extends over 15 amino acids. V was shortened by 0 bases and J by 7 bases, with 10 bases between the two germline ends. The CDR3 reads CASSLEPGWNSPLHF. The CDR3 DNA follows: TGTGCCAGCAGCTTAGAGCCAGGGTGGAATTCACCCCTCCACTTT. The complete variable domain, with remaining parts taken from reference TRBV11-2 and TRBJ1-6, reads EAGVAQSPRYKIIEKRQSVAFWCNPISGHATLYWYQQILGQGPKLLIQFQNNGVVDDSQLPKDRFSAERLKGVDSTLKIQPAKLEDSAVYLCASSLEPGWNSPLHFGNGTRLTVT.

V and J are TRBV4-1 and TRBJ1-2; 8 bases are shared with TRBD1. This CDR3 is 18 amino acids long. The germline V gene has CDR1 MGHRA and CDR2 YSYEKL. The V segment lost 1 base and the J segment 3 bases; nucleotides outside the gene matches: 13. CDR3 DNA: TGCGCCAGCAGCCAAGCCTTGGCAGGGGGCGAATCGTACTATGGCTACACCTTC. The encoded protein is CASSQALAGGESYYGYTF.

The genes are TRBV27 and TRBJ2-6; D is possibly TRBD1 (5 bases). Between the trimmed V and J ends, which lost 7 bases and 2 bases, there was a span of 15 bases. Germline-derived CDR1 and CDR2 are MNHEY and SMNVEV (reference sequence). This CDR3 spans 16 amino acids. The CDR3 sequence is CASKSRDPTGANVLTF. The CDR3 DNA follows: TGTGCCAGCAAGTCCAGGGATCCTACTGGGGCCAACGTCCTGACTTTC.

The chain is built from TRBV11-2 and TRBJ2-4, with TRBD2 matching 7 bases. Germline-derived CDR1 and CDR2 are SGHAT and FQNNGV. With 1 base clipped from V and 1 base from J, the junction kept 10 bases outside the gene matches. This CDR3 has 18 residues. CDR3 protein: CASSLAPGQGGAKNIQYF. The CDR3 region has the DNA TGTGCCAGCAGCTTAGCCCCAGGCCAGGGAGGGGCCAAAAACATTCAGTACTTC.